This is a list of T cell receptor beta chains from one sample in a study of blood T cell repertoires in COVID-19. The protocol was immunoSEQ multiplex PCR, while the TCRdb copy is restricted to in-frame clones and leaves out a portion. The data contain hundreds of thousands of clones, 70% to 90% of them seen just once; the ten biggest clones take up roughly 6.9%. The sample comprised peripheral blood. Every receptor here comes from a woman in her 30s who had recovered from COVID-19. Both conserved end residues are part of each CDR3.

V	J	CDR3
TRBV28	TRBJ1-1	CASSTTHTEAFF
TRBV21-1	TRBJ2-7	CASSNGNRDGEQYF
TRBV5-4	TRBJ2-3	CASSSSGGASDTQYF
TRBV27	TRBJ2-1	CASSLAGGADNEQFF
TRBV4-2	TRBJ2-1	CASSQDRAGTYNEQFF
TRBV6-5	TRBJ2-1	CASRALVILFF
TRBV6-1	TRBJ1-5	CASSVLPRTGWNQPQHF
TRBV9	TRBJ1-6	CASSVSRDRGGNSPLHF
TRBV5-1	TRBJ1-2	CASSLARTDLNYGYTF
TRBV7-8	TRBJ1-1	CASSLVDTMNTEAFF
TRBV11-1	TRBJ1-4	CASSFGQGENEKLFF
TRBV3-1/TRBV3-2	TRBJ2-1	CASSQESGGGDEQFF
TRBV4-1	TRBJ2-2	CASSEGGLDTGELFF
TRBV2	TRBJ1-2	CASSVAGALPGYTF
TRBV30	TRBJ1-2	CAWSVGQANYGYTF